The source of this T cell receptor (beta chain) is a study of human T cells and chemical hapten exposure. Turning to the study itself: Diphenylcyclopropenone was administered weekly to the scalp of patients throughout the roughly 22-week study.

The library tagged individual cDNA molecules with unique molecular identifiers. Original analysis: The median was around 91,000 TCRs per sample, ranging roughly 20,000 to 690,600. MiXCR, applied by TCRdb to the RACE reads, yields one record per CDR3 protein. Clone size and V and J calls follow TCRdb, not the original study. The sample lists 150,000 to 200,000 distinct CDR3 sequences, about 14% seen once, with 1.7% in the top ten. This clonotype was seen repeatedly, ten times or more. Germline V gene lookup returns CDR1 SEHNR and CDR2 FQNEAQ (reference sequence). This CDR3 comprises 15 residues. Trimming took 1 base from V and 5 from J, leaving 15 bases between them. Time point indicated: patch test 1, 2 weeks after DPC sensitization. Treatment meaning: therapeutic diphenylcyclopropenone sensitization with weekly scalp DPC.

The rearrangement uses TRBV7-9 and TRBJ2-7; D not certain. The sequencing here drew on whole blood, taken in connection with sensitization to the hapten diphenylcyclopropenone (DPC). This receptor was taken from a woman between 25 and 40 years old with alopecia areata. Some clones in this sample may be carry-over from other donors' samples. The CDR3, as DNA: TGTGCCAGCAGCTTAGGGACGGTTGGAGTCCACGAGCAGTACTTC. Its protein is CASSLGTVGVHEQYF.